This T cell receptor (beta chain) was recorded in a study of cytomegalovirus exposure and HLA in healthy donors (dated by TCRdb to 2017 to 2019). Some background on the complete study: An earlier analysis of roughly 610 of the donors reported under 300 Gb of sequence data and 117 million unique TCR beta sequences obtained from roughly 180 million T cells. Every repertoire in the discovery cohort had been generated on one and the same sequencing platform. A later analysis re-examined previously published TCR beta repertoires from just over 650 donors and added high-resolution HLA genotyping to investigate patterns of TCR occurrence. Using immunosequencing, the study profiled T cell repertoires from 666 subjects and related those repertoires to cytomegalovirus serostatus. The study combined high-throughput TCR immunosequencing, statistical association of individual TCRs with disease status, and machine learning to predict cytomegalovirus infection status. Among a few hundred genotyped donors of the cohort, an average of approximately 240,000 unique TCR beta nucleotide sequences were sequenced per donor, roughly a sixth of them non-productive. Donor age, sex, ethnicity and CMV serostatus were compiled together with the repertoire data. The later analysis used no new phenotypic data to find candidate immune exposures, relying instead on TCR beta sequences and their occurrence across donors. In a later genetic analysis, genome-wide SNP genotypes for about three fifths of the roughly 670 donors were used, and that subset was treated as a discovery cohort. Around 300 gigabases of sequencing data and approximately 85 million unique TCR sequences were included in an early release covering about 700 HLA-typed donors. An earlier analysis of around 580 of the donors used high-throughput TCR beta sequencing to judge whether each TCR beta V gene segment behaved as functional or pseudogenic. The study was designed to test whether signatures of past pathogen exposure could be identified by cataloging public T cell receptors. Both class I and class II loci were covered by HLA typing, at four-digit resolution. Four to six DR-DQ haplotypes were handled as single units for association and clustering, since linkage in the cohort was strong. The number of donors typed differed by locus, with about 629-630 for A, B, C, DRB1 and DQB1, around 500 for DQA1, 606 for DPA1, and about 450 for DPB1. Besides the first cohort of roughly 700 subjects, a separate validation cohort made up of around 120 different subjects was used. The genetic ancestry cluster associated with self-reported Caucasian donors included around 76% of the roughly 400 genotyped donors. General conclusions and limits of the study: Linkage disequilibrium might explain the correlated functional status among segregating V segments, but an unknown experimental factor could not be excluded. A later genetic analysis reported fewer N-insertions in productive TCRs among donors in an Asian-associated ancestry cluster than the approximately 670-donor mean. CMV serostatus was the only immune exposure information available for the cohort. The authors suggested that the approach could potentially be extended to other disease states and immunological phenotypes. The classifier was reported to diagnose cytomegalovirus status with high specificity and sensitivity in both the original and validation cohorts. In vitro tests confirmed that a few of the cytomegalovirus-associated TCR beta chains recognize cytomegalovirus antigens. A later analysis reported that several top co-occurrence clusters appeared linked to parvovirus B19, influenza, CMV and Epstein-Barr virus. A group of highly shared sequence variants was considered likely to be a technical artifact of the sequencing pipeline. Specific HLA alleles were associated with around 18,000 TCR beta sequences at a false discovery rate of 0.05 in a later analysis. When HLA alleles, especially DR and DQ, strongly co-occurred, TCR associations were difficult to assign to individual alleles. The study gave a list of 150 to 200 TCR beta chains associated with cytomegalovirus. The cohort was sequenced for TCR beta chains only, and without alpha or paired-chain data the features that could be detected were limited. In a later analysis, most CMV-associated TCR beta chains were found to appear HLA-restricted, with HLA associations seemingly driven largely by CMV exposure. A later genetic analysis associated a missense DCLRE1C variant with V-gene and J-gene trimming of TCR beta chains, and an independent cohort replicated the association. In an earlier analysis of a few hundred of the donors, most TCR beta V segments were observed in productive rearrangements about 90% or about 30% of the time, broadly matching IMGT annotations. Because the 87-base-pair reads could not distinguish some IMGT-functional V segments, including TRBV6-2 and TRBV6-3, those segments were excluded. In a later analysis, HLA-associated TCR beta chains were found to be more clonally expanded and to have lower generation probabilities than equally common non-associated chains. According to a later analysis, TCR association rates differed among HLA loci, with DRB1 alleles showing the most associated TCRs and HLA-C alleles showing the fewest. Because counts were too low, about 18 rarely observed V segments, including chromosome 9 orphons, were left out of the earlier analysis of 500 to 750 of the donors. A further reported finding was that TCR beta sequences accurately predicted the HLA-A and HLA-B alleles for most subjects in the first cohort. Because HLA typing was missing for some donors at each locus, association tests included only the typed subset. Roughly uniform sequencing depth across donors was assumed in presence/absence analyses, although this assumption may not hold. Most TCR sequences were seen in very few donors, while some public TCRs were found in many individuals.

Library creation used the immunoSEQ multiplex PCR assay. For the multiplex PCR, a mixture combining 60 forward primers for TCR Vbeta segments and 13 reverse primers for TCR Jbeta segments was used. A multiplex PCR assay on genomic DNA amplified the CDR3 region of rearranged TCR beta genes. On the Illumina HiSeq System, the amplified TCR beta libraries were sequenced as 87-base-pair reads. Regarding the original processing steps: A later analysis tallied around 82 million unique TCR beta chains across the 666 repertoires, and approximately 12 million of those chains were shared by two or more donors. To remove PCR and sequencing errors, raw reads were error-corrected and collapsed into unique sequences using a nearest-neighbor algorithm that merged closely related sequences. V, D and J gene segments were assigned by aligning CDR3 sequences to IMGT reference sequences. Each retained sequence needed at least a six-nucleotide match to both a V gene segment and a J gene segment. Rearrangements were called productive when the CDR3 lacked stop codons and stayed in frame with V and J; all others were non-productive. CDR3 was defined by IMGT convention, running from the second conserved V-encoded cysteine to the conserved J-encoded phenylalanine. The earlier analysis of approximately 590 of the donors excluded any sequence lacking an unambiguous match to a single V gene segment. In an earlier analysis of 587 of the donors, V segments were called functional above 56.7% productive rearrangements and were called segregating when the between-donor standard deviation exceeded 5%. A statistical classification framework was developed to diagnose cytomegalovirus status using the catalog of TCR beta chain sequences. V and J gene assignment, in a later analysis, came from comparing TCR nucleotide sequences with IMGT/GENE-DB human TR gene sequences. In a later analysis, CDR3 sequences and most-parsimonious VDJ recombination scenarios were assigned using the TCRdist pipeline. In a later analysis, each TCR beta chain was defined by its CDR3 amino acid sequence together with its V-gene family, and reads without a unique V-gene family were excluded. A later analysis removed 500 to 650 highly shared, low-generation-probability nucleotide sequences to deal with suspected cross-contamination and a sequencing artifact. In a later analysis, a clonal expansion index for each public chain was calculated from normalized within-repertoire ranks of inferred template counts. In a later analysis, generation probabilities were computed with a VDJ recombination model fitted to out-of-frame rearrangements, and the resulting probabilities were checked against IGoR. In a later analysis, TCR-TCR, TCR-HLA and TCR-CMV co-occurrence was scored with hypergeometric tests, and a repertoire-size bias correction was applied to TCR pairs. False discovery rates were estimated in a later analysis by permuting HLA or CMV assignments 20 times. In a later analysis, co-occurring TCRs were grouped using DBSCAN, and TCRdist sequence similarity was added for clustering within HLA-allele-positive subsets. Repertoires with fewer than 30,000 or more than 120,000 public chains, plus five repertoires with anomalous nucleotide sharing, were excluded from co-occurrence clustering. TCRdb holds this immuneACCESS table with in-frame rearrangements only. Some clones are missing; in checked studies, unresolved V genes explain under half, and the rest has no known cause. The V and J calls and the clone size are those of that table, but D and trimming were determined from the DNA. The sample table holds over 130,000 clones, of which approximately 91% were seen once. The top ten clonotypes cover around 0.5% of the sample.

Turning to this clone: This receptor's antigen is unknown. One base away there is no much larger clone; base qualities are not given.

The junction shows trimming of 0 bases on V and 9 bases on J, plus 13 bases between the germline ends. There are 14 amino acids in the CDR3, from cysteine to phenylalanine inclusive. The read is trimmed to its CDR3 DNA, 42 bases read in frame from base 1. According to the germline V gene, CDR1 reads SGDLS and CDR2 reads YYNGEE. In total, just over 650 healthy bone marrow donors made up the cohort. Cohort members were all nominally healthy when sampled, although unrecorded immune exposures were likely present. The donor was CMV seronegative and was included in the group of approximately 350 seronegative cohort members. A peripheral blood sample was provided by each donor, and peripheral blood mononuclear cells were used for TCR beta sequencing. Genomic DNA was extracted from the blood cell samples with the Qiagen DNeasy Blood Extraction Kit.

The V and J segments used are TRBV9 and TRBJ1-5, with the D segment identity uncertain. The clonotype was recovered from a woman in her 40s in good health and CMV-seronegative. The sequenced sample consisted of PBMCs. The CDR3 sequence is CASSVDPAAGPQHF. At the DNA level, the sequence is TGTGCCAGCAGCGTAGATCCAGCCGCGGGGCCCCAGCATTTT. With the rest looked up from the reference TRBV9 and TRBJ1-5 genes rather than sequenced, the full variable domain is DSGVTQTPKHLITATGQRVTLRCSPRSGDLSVYWYQQSLDQGLQFLIQYYNGEERAKGNILERFSAQQFPDLHSELNLSSLELGDSALYFCASSVDPAAGPQHFGDGTRLSIL.